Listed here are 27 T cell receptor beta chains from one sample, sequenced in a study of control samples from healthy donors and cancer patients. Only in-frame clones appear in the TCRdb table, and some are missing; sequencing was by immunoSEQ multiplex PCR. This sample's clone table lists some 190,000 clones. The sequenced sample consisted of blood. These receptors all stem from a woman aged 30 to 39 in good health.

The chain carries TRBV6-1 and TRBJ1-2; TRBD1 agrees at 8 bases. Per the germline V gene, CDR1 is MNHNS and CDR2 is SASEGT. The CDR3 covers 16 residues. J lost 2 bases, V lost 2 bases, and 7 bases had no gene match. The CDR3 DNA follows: TGTGCCAGCAGTGAACTAGCGACAGGGGCAAACTATGGCTACACCTTC. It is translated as CASSELATGANYGYTF.

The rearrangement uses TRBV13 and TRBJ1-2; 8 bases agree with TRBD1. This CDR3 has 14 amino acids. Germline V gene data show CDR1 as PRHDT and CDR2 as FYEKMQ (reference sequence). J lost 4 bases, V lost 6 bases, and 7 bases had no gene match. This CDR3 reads CASSHRGNVYGYTF. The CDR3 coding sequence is TGTGCCAGCAGTCACAGGGGGAACGTCTATGGCTACACCTTC.

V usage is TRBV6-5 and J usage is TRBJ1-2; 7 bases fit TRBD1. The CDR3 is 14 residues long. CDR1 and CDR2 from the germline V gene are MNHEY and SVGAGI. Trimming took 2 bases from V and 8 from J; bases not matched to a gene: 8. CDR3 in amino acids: CASSYENRGQGYTF. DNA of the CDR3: TGTGCCAGCAGTTACGAGAATAGGGGGCAAGGCTACACCTTC.

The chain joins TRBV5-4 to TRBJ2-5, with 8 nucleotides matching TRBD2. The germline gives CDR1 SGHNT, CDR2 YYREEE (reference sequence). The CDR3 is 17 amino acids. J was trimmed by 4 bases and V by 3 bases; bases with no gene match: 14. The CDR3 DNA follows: TGTGCCAGCAGCTCCGGGACTAGGGTCGGATTAGGAGAGACCCAGTACTTC. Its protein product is CASSSGTRVGLGETQYF.

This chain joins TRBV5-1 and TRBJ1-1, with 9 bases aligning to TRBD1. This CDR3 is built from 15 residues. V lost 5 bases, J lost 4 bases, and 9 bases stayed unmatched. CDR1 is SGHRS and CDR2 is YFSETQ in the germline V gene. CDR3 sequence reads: CASRAGTGFFTEAFF. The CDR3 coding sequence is TGCGCCAGCAGGGCCGGGACAGGGTTCTTCACTGAAGCTTTCTTT.

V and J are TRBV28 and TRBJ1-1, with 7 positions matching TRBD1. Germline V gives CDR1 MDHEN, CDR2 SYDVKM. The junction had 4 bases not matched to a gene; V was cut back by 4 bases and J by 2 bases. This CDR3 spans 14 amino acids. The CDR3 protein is CASSWTGKNTEAFF. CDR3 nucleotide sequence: TGTGCCAGCAGTTGGACAGGTAAAAACACTGAAGCTTTCTTT.

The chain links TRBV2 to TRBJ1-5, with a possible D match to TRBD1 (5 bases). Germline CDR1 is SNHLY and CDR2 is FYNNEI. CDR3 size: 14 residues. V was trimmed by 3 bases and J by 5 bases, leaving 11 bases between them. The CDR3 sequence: CASSDKVRDQPQHF. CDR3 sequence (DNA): TGTGCCAGCAGTGACAAGGTCAGGGATCAGCCCCAGCATTTT.

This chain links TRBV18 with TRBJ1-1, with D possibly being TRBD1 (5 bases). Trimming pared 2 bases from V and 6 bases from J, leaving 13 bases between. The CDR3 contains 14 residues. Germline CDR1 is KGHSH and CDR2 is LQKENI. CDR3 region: CASSPNQGTPEAFF. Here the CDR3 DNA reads TGTGCCAGCTCACCAAATCAGGGAACCCCTGAAGCTTTCTTT.

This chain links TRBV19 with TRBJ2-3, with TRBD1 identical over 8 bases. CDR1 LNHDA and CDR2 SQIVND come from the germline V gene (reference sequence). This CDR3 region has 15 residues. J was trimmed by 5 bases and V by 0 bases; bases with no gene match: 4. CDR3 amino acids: CASSIDRTGKDTQYF. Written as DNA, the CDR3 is TGTGCCAGTAGTATAGATCGGACAGGGAAAGATACGCAGTATTTT.

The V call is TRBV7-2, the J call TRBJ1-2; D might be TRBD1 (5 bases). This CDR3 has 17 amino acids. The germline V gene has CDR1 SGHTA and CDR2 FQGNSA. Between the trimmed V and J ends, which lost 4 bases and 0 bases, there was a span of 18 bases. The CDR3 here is CASSSQIGTAANYGYTF. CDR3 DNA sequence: TGTGCCAGCAGCTCCCAAATTGGGACGGCCGCTAACTATGGCTACACCTTC.

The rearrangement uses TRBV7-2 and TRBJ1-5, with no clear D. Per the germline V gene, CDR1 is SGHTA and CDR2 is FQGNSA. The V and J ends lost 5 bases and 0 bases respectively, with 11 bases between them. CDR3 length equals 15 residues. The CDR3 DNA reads TGTGCCAGCAGCGTCCTAATTTCTAGCAATCAGCCCCAGCATTTT. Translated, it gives CASSVLISSNQPQHF.

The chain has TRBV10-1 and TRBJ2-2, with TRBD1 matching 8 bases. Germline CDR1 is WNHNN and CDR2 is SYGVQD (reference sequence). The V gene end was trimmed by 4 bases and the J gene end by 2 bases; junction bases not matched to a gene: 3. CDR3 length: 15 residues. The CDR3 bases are TGCGCCAGCAGTGGGACAGGGAAAAACACCGGGGAGCTGTTTTTT. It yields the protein CASSGTGKNTGELFF.

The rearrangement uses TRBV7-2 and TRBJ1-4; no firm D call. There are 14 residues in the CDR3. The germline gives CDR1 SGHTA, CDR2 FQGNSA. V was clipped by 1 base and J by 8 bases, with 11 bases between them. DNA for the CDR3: TGTGCCAGCAGCTTAGGGGCGCAAGAAGAAAAACTGTTTTTT. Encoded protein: CASSLGAQEEKLFF.

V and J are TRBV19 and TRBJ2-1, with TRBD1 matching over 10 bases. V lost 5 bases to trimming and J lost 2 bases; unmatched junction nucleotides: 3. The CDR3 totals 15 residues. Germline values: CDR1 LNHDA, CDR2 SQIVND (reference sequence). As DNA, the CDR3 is TGTGCCAGTAGTGCCGGGACAGGGGCCTACAATGAGCAGTTCTTC. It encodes CASSAGTGAYNEQFF.

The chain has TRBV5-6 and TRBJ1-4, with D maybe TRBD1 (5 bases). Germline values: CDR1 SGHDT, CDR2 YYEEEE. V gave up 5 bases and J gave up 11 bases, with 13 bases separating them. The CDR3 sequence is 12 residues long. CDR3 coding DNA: TGTGCCAGCAGGAAACCTGGGGGGAAACTGTTTTTT. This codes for CASRKPGGKLFF.

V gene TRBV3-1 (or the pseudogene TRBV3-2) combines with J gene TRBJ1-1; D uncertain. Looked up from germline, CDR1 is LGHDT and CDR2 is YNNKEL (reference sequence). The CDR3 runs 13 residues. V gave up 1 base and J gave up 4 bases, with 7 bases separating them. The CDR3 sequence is CASSQVRTTEAFF. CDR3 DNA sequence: TGTGCCAGCAGCCAAGTTCGGACCACTGAAGCTTTCTTT.

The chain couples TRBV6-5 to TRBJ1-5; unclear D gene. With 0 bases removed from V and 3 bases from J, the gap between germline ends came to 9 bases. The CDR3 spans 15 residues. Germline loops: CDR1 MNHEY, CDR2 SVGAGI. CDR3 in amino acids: CASSYSTAVNQPQHF. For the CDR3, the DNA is TGTGCCAGCAGTTACTCGACCGCCGTCAATCAGCCCCAGCATTTT.

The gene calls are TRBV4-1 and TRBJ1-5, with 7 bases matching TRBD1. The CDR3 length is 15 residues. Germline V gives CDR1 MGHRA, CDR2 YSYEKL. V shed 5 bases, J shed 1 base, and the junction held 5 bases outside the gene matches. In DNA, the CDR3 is TGCGCCAGCAGCGATACGGGACAGAGCAATCAGCCCCAGCATTTT. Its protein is CASSDTGQSNQPQHF.

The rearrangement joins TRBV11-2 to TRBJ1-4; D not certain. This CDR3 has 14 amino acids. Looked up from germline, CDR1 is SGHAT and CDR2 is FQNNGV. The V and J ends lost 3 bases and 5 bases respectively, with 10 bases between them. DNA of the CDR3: TGTGCCAGCAGCTTGGGAATCCTGAATGAAAAACTGTTTTTT. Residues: CASSLGILNEKLFF.

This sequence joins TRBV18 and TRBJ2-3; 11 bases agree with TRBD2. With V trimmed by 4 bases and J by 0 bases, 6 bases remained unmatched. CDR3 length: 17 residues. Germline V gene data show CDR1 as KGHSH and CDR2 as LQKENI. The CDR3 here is CASSLSGTSGSTDTQYF. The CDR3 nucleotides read TGTGCCAGCTCACTTTCCGGGACTAGCGGTAGCACAGATACGCAGTATTTT.

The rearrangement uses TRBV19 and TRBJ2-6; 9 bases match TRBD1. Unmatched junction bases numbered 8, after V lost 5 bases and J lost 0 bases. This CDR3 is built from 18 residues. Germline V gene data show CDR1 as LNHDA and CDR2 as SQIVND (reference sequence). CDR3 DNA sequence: TGTGCCAGTAGTCGGACAGGGGAGGGGCTCTCTGGGGCCAACGTCCTGACTTTC. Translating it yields CASSRTGEGLSGANVLTF.

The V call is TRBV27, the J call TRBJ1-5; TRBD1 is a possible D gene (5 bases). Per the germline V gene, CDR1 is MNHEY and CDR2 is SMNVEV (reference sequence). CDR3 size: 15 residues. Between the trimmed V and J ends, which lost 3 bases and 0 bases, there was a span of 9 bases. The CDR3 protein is CASSFVGGSNQPQHF. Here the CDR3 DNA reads TGTGCCAGCAGTTTTGTCGGGGGTAGCAATCAGCCCCAGCATTTT.

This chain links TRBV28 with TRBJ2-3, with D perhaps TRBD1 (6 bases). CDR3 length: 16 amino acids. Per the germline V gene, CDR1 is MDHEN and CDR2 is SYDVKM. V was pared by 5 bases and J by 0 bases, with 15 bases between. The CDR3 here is CASSAVGTLSTDTQYF. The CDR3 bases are TGTGCCAGCAGTGCCGTAGGGACACTTAGCACAGATACGCAGTATTTT. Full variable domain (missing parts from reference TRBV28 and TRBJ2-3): DVKVTQSSRYLVKRTGEKVFLECVQDMDHENMFWYRQDPGLGLRLIYFSYDVKMKEKGDIPEGYSVSREKKERFSLILESASTNQTSMYLCASSAVGTLSTDTQYFGPGTRLTVL.

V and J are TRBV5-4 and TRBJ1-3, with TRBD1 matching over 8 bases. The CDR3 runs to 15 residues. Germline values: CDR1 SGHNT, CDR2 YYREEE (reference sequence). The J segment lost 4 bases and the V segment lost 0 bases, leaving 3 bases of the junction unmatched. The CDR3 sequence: CASSLGTGYGNTIYF. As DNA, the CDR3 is TGTGCCAGCAGCTTGGGGACAGGGTACGGAAACACCATATATTTT.

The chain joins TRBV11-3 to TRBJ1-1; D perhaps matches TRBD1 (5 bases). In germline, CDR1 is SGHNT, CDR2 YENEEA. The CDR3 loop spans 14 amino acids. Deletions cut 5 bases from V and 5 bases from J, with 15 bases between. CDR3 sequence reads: CASSLDSVGTEAFF. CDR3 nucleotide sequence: TGTGCCAGCAGCCTCGACAGCGTGGGGACTGAAGCTTTCTTT.

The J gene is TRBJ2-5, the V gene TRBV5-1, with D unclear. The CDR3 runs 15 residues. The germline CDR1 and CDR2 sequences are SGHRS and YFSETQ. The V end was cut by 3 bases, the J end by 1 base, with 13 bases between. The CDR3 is CASSYSGMGQETQYF. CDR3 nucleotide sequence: TGCGCCAGCAGCTACTCAGGTATGGGCCAAGAGACCCAGTACTTC.

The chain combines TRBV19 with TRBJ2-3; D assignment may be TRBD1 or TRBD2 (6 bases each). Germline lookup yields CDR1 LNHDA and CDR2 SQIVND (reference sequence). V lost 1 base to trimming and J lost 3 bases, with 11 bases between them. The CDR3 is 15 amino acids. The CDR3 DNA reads TGTGCCAGTAGTATAGTGGGGGGCTATACAGATACGCAGTATTTT. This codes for CASSIVGGYTDTQYF.